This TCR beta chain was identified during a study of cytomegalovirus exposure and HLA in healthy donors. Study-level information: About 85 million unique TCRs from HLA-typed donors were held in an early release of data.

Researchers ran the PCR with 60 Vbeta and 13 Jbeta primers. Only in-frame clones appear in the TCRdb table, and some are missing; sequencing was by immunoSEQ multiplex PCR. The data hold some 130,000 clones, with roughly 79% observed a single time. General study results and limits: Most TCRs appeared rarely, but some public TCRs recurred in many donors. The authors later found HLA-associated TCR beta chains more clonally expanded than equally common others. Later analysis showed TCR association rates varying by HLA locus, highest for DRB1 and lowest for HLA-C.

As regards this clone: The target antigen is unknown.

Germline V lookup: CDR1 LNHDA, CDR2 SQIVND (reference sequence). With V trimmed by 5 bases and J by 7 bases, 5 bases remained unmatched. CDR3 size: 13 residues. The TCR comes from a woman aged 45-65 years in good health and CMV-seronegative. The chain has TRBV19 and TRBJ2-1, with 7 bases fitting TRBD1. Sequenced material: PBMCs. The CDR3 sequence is CASSELQGNEQFF. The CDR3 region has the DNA TGTGCCAGTAGTGAATTACAGGGGAATGAGCAGTTCTTC. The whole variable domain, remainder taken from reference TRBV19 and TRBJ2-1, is DGGITQSPKYLFRKEGQNVTLSCEQNLNHDAMYWYRQDPGQGLRLIYYSQIVNDFQKGDIAEGYSVSREKKESFPLTVTSAQKNPTAFYLCASSELQGNEQFFGPGTRLTVL.